The 26 T cell receptor beta chains listed next were all sequenced from one sample in a study of cytomegalovirus exposure and HLA in healthy donors (dated by TCRdb to about 2017). Preparation of the library involved the immunoSEQ multiplex PCR assay. For the multiplex PCR, a mixture combining 60 forward primers for TCR Vbeta segments and 13 reverse primers for TCR Jbeta segments was used. The table comes from immuneACCESS by way of TCRdb, which keeps in-frame sequences with V and J called. Part of the clones is missing from these tables; in studies checked, under half for an unresolved V gene and the rest for unknown reasons. The sample contains around 130,000 clones, roughly four fifths of them found a single time. The leading ten clones occupy over 1% of the sample. Sequenced input: PBMCs. The receptors here all came from a boy between 10 and 17 years old in good health and CMV-seronegative.

Concerning this clone: Within the sample, other DNA sequences also encode this same CDR3. The chain has TRBV7-8 and TRBJ2-7; no clear D. The CDR3 is 14 residues long. Germline CDR1 SGHVS, CDR2 FQNEAQ. Trimming stripped 4 bases from V and 3 bases from J, with 13 bases between. The chain's CDR3 is CASSSSNSFYEQYF. The CDR3 nucleotides read TGTGCCAGCAGCTCATCCAACTCCTTCTACGAGCAGTACTTC.

The CDR3 coding sequence is TGCGCCAGTTCAAGGGACAGGGGAGACTATGGCTACACCTTC. Protein product: CASSRDRGDYGYTF. This sequence joins TRBV4-1 and TRBJ1-2; 10 bases align to TRBD1. The CDR3 is made up of 14 amino acids. The V segment lost 9 bases and the J segment 3 bases; nucleotides outside the gene matches: 7. Germline CDR1 is MGHRA and CDR2 is YSYEKL.

The rearrangement links TRBV4-1 to TRBJ1-2; tentative D call: TRBD1 (5 bases). Trimming cost V 4 bases and J 4 bases, with 13 bases left between them. The CDR3 contains 14 residues. Germline CDR1 and CDR2: MGHRA and YSYEKL. The CDR3 loop reads CASSPLTVSYGYTF. In DNA, the CDR3 is TGCGCCAGCAGCCCACTGACAGTCTCCTATGGCTACACCTTC.

This chain uses TRBV29-1 with TRBJ2-7; 9 positions match TRBD1. Germline assignment: CDR1 SQVTM and CDR2 ANQGSEA. Unmatched junction bases numbered 7, after V lost 5 bases and J lost 5 bases. The CDR3 length is 13 residues. CDR3 residues: CSVFGTGFHEQYF. For the CDR3, the DNA is TGCAGCGTTTTCGGGACAGGGTTCCACGAGCAGTACTTC.

J is TRBJ2-7 and V is TRBV27; 7 bases align to TRBD1. Per the germline V gene, CDR1 is MNHEY and CDR2 is SMNVEV (reference sequence). CDR3 length: 13 residues. The J segment lost 2 bases and the V segment lost 6 bases, leaving 4 bases of the junction unmatched. The CDR3 sequence is CASSITGAYEQYF. The CDR3 DNA reads as TGTGCCAGCAGCATTACAGGGGCCTACGAGCAGTACTTC.

This rearrangement joins TRBV11-2 to TRBJ2-7, with a tentative D call TRBD2 (5 bases). V dropped 3 bases and J dropped 6 bases, with 9 bases sitting between them. The CDR3 sequence is 12 residues long. Germline values: CDR1 SGHAT, CDR2 FQNNGV. The CDR3 DNA follows: TGTGCCAGCAGCTTGCGAGGGCGCGAGCAGTACTTC. Translation gives CASSLRGREQYF.

This clone has a handful of counts. The chain recombines TRBV5-6 with TRBJ1-2, with TRBD1 identical over 7 bases. V lost 2 bases and J lost 4; bases outside the gene matches: 5. Per the germline V gene, CDR1 is SGHDT and CDR2 is YYEEEE. The CDR3 loop spans 14 amino acids. The CDR3 DNA reads TGTGCCAGCAGCTTATTCGGGACAGTCTATGGCTACACCTTC. Protein product: CASSLFGTVYGYTF.

This chain joins TRBV9 and TRBJ1-2; D uncertain. Germline V gives CDR1 SGDLS, CDR2 YYNGEE. V was trimmed by 0 bases and J by 7 bases, leaving 7 bases between them. The CDR3 sequence is 12 residues long. The CDR3 is CASSVGSGGYTF. In DNA form, the CDR3 reads TGTGCCAGCAGCGTAGGTTCGGGTGGCTACACCTTC.

This clone was observed a single time. The chain employs TRBV19 and TRBJ1-5; D not resolved. Trimming left V 9 bases short and J 1 base short, with 10 bases between. This CDR3 spans 13 amino acids. Germline CDR1 reads LNHDA; CDR2 reads SQIVND (reference sequence). The CDR3: CASLGGSNQPQHF. The CDR3 DNA is TGTGCCAGCCTTGGAGGGAGCAATCAGCCCCAGCATTTT.

V and J are TRBV2 and TRBJ2-4; no firm D call. The germline V gene has CDR1 SNHLY and CDR2 FYNNEI. V was pared by 7 bases and J by 14 bases, with 24 bases between. The CDR3 loop spans 14 amino acids. The CDR3 region has the DNA TGTGCCAGCAACCCATGGCTGAGCTCCGACTTGAAGTACTTC. The encoded protein is CASNPWLSSDLKYF.

J is TRBJ1-1 and V is TRBV5-1, with 7 bases matching TRBD1. The germline gives CDR1 SGHRS, CDR2 YFSETQ. After removal of 5 bases from V and 5 bases from J, the junction contained 18 bases not matched to a gene. This CDR3 has 17 amino acids. The CDR3 nucleotides are TGCGCCAGCAGTCCGCCCCGAACAGGGGTCGGAGGGACTGAAGCTTTCTTT. This sequence encodes CASSPPRTGVGGTEAFF.

The genes are TRBV7-9 and TRBJ2-3; the D gene is possibly TRBD1 (6 bases). This CDR3 contains 16 residues. V dropped 2 bases and J dropped 6 bases, with 18 bases sitting between them. Germline CDR1 reads SEHNR; CDR2 reads FQNEAQ (reference sequence). CDR3 protein: CASSLRDPGVGDTQYF. CDR3 coding DNA: TGTGCCAGCAGCTTAAGGGACCCAGGGGTTGGGGATACGCAGTATTTT.

This clone was picked up a small number of times. The chain joins TRBV7-9 to TRBJ1-2, with TRBD1 matching 7 bases. The length of the CDR3 is 16 residues. The germline V gene has CDR1 SEHNR and CDR2 FQNEAQ (reference sequence). V lost 2 bases to trimming and J lost 3 bases; unmatched junction nucleotides: 9. The chain's CDR3 is CASSLQGVHADYGYTF. CDR3 bases: TGTGCCAGCAGCTTACAGGGGGTCCACGCCGACTATGGCTACACCTTC.

This sequence joins TRBV7-7 and TRBJ2-5, with 7 positions matching TRBD2. J was trimmed by 2 bases and V by 1 base; bases with no gene match: 1. Germline-derived CDR1 and CDR2 are SSHAT and FNYEAQ (reference sequence). The CDR3 is 14 residues long. The CDR3 region has the DNA TGTGCCAGCAGCTTAGGGGGACTACAAGAGACCCAGTACTTC. Translating it yields CASSLGGLQETQYF.

This chain uses TRBV2 with TRBJ1-1; D call uncertain. CDR1 is SNHLY, CDR2 FYNNEI, per germline. This CDR3 spans 13 amino acids. V was clipped by 5 bases and J by 5 bases, with 12 bases between them. CDR3 in DNA: TGTGCCAGCAGTCCTTCACGAGTAACTGAAGCTTTCTTT. Residues: CASSPSRVTEAFF.

The CDR3 region is CASSVFSGKKNEQFF. DNA for the CDR3: TGTGCCAGCAGCGTATTTAGCGGGAAGAAGAATGAGCAGTTCTTC. This chain joins TRBV9 and TRBJ2-1; 8 bases are a match to TRBD2. The CDR3 runs to 15 residues. Germline V gives CDR1 SGDLS, CDR2 YYNGEE. With 1 base clipped from V and 7 bases from J, the junction kept 7 bases outside the gene matches. The full variable domain, with the rest looked up from reference TRBV9 and TRBJ2-1, is DSGVTQTPKHLITATGQRVTLRCSPRSGDLSVYWYQQSLDQGLQFLIQYYNGEERAKGNILERFSAQQFPDLHSELNLSSLELGDSALYFCASSVFSGKKNEQFFGPGTRLTVL.

The chain couples TRBV7-2 to TRBJ2-2; TRBD1 might be the D (6 bases). The germline V gene encodes CDR1 SGHTA and CDR2 FQGNSA. The V end was cut by 0 bases, the J end by 3 bases, with 11 bases between. The CDR3 is made up of 16 amino acids. CDR3 sequence reads: CASSLAAGADTGELFF. CDR3 coding DNA: TGTGCCAGCAGCTTAGCAGCAGGGGCTGACACCGGGGAGCTGTTTTTT.

This CDR3 reads CSGRQGENYEQYF. Here the CDR3 DNA reads TGCAGCGGGAGACAGGGGGAAAACTACGAGCAGTACTTC. The V gene is TRBV29-1, the J gene TRBJ2-7, with 9 bases that match TRBD1. Per germline, CDR1 SQVTM and CDR2 ANQGSEA. V gave up 7 bases and J gave up 3 bases; unmatched junction bases: 7. This CDR3 is 13 amino acids long.

The chain is built from TRBV6-5 and TRBJ1-1; possible D gene TRBD1, 5 bases. Trimming took off 6 bases at V and 1 base at J, with 6 bases between the two ends. This CDR3 has 12 amino acids. CDR1 MNHEY and CDR2 SVGAGI come from the germline V gene. CDR3 sequence: CASRTGNTEAFF. CDR3 DNA: TGTGCCAGCAGAACAGGGAACACTGAAGCTTTCTTT.

The chain is built from TRBV4-1 and TRBJ2-2, with 7 bases lining up with TRBD1. V shed 3 bases and J 4 bases; nucleotides not matched to a gene: 8. The CDR3 is made up of 16 amino acids. Germline V gene lookup returns CDR1 MGHRA and CDR2 YSYEKL. CDR3 amino acids: CASSQGPGGATGELFF. As DNA, the CDR3 is TGCGCCAGCAGCCAGGGTCCAGGGGGAGCCACCGGGGAGCTGTTTTTT.

This clone came up a few times. The J gene is TRBJ1-1, the V gene TRBV7-9; D gene ambiguous. Germline V lookup: CDR1 SEHNR, CDR2 FQNEAQ (reference sequence). V lost 4 bases and J lost 4, with 4 bases in between. This CDR3 is built from 11 residues. The CDR3 loop is CASSWSTEAFF. The CDR3 DNA follows: TGTGCCAGCAGCTGGAGCACTGAAGCTTTCTTT.

J is TRBJ1-5 and V is TRBV5-6; unclear D gene. The CDR3 loop spans 15 amino acids. Germline CDR1 is SGHDT and CDR2 is YYEEEE. The V end lost 4 bases, the J end lost 0 bases, and 11 bases lay between the germline ends. The CDR3 protein is CASSQQSYSNQPQHF. The CDR3 bases are TGTGCCAGCAGCCAACAGTCTTATAGCAATCAGCCCCAGCATTTT.

The CDR3 sequence is CASSAIARYNEQFF. The CDR3 bases are TGTGCCAGCAGTGCTATCGCACGCTACAATGAGCAGTTCTTC. J is TRBJ2-1 and V is TRBV2, with D unresolved. Germline V gene lookup returns CDR1 SNHLY and CDR2 FYNNEI. V lost 4 bases and J 3 bases, leaving 10 bases between the germline ends. The CDR3 loop spans 14 amino acids.

The chain joins TRBV13 to TRBJ2-1, with D possibly TRBD2 on 6 matching bases. The CDR3 is 11 amino acids. In germline, CDR1 is PRHDT, CDR2 FYEKMQ (reference sequence). V shed 5 bases and J shed 8 bases, with 7 bases lying between them. CDR3 sequence (DNA): TGTGCCAGCAGCCCGGGGGATGAGCAGTTCTTC. Its protein is CASSPGDEQFF. The entire variable domain, with the rest obtained from reference TRBV13 and TRBJ2-1, is as follows: AAGVIQSPRHLIKEKRETATLKCYPIPRHDTVYWYQQGPGQDPQFLISFYEKMQSDKGSIPDRFSAQQFSDYHSELNMSSLELGDSALYFCASSPGDEQFFGPGTRLTVL.

This sequence joins TRBV7-2 and TRBJ2-7; 10 bases align to TRBD2. V lost 5 bases to trimming and J lost 2 bases; unmatched junction nucleotides: 9. CDR1 is SGHTA, CDR2 FQGNSA, per germline. The CDR3 covers 16 residues. The CDR3 spells CASSPGGAGGTYEQYF. The CDR3, as DNA: TGTGCCAGCAGCCCCGGAGGAGCGGGAGGGACCTACGAGCAGTACTTC. The whole variable domain, remainder taken from reference TRBV7-2 and TRBJ2-7, is GAGVSQSPSNKVTEKGKDVELRCDPISGHTALYWYRQSLGQGLEFLIYFQGNSAPDKSGLPSDRFSAERTGGSVSTLTIQRTQQEDSAVYLCASSPGGAGGTYEQYFGPGTRLTVT.

The chain joins TRBV7-6 to TRBJ2-5, with 10 bases that match TRBD2. CDR3 length: 15 residues. Germline lookup yields CDR1 SGHVS and CDR2 FNYEAQ. The junction had 4 bases not matched to a gene; V was cut back by 1 base and J by 5 bases. The CDR3 nucleotides read TGTGCCAGCAGCTTAGTCCTAGCGGGAGATGAGACCCAGTACTTC. Its translation is CASSLVLAGDETQYF.